Described below is a single TCR beta chain sequence and its context. The entry originates in a study of blood T cell repertoires in COVID-19. In the source study's methods: Amplification of reference gene primers was used by the study to estimate nucleated cell counts. Clones were sequenced by immunoSEQ multiplex PCR, and TCRdb holds only the in-frame ones, with some missing. That table is the source of V, J and clone size, and D and trimming were worked out from the DNA. The sample records 75,000 to 100,000 clones, around 88% being singletons. This CDR3 has 13 residues. Germline V gene data show CDR1 as SGHVS and CDR2 as FNYEAQ. Trimming cost V 1 base and J 9 bases, with 10 bases left between them.

This clonotype was obtained from a man aged 60 to 75 with acute or convalescent COVID-19. The chain is built from TRBV7-6 and TRBJ2-1; D is ambiguous. Input material: peripheral blood. The CDR3 here is CASSLVSGGEQFF. In DNA, the CDR3 is TGTGCCAGCAGCTTAGTATCCGGCGGTGAGCAGTTCTTC.